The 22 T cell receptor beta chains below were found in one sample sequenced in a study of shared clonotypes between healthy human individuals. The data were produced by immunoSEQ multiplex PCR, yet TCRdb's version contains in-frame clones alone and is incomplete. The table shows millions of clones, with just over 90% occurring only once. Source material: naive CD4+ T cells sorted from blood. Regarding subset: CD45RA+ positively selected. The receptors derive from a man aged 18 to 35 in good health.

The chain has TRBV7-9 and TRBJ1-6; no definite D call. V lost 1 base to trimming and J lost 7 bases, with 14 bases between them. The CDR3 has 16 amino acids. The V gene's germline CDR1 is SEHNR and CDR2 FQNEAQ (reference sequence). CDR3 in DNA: TGTGCCAGCAGCTTAGGACCCCGGACGGAGAATTCACCCCTCCACTTT. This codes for CASSLGPRTENSPLHF.

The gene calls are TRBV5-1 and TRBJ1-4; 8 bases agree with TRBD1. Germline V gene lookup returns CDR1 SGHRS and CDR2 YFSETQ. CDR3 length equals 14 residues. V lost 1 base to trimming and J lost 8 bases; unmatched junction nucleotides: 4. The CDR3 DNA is TGCGCCAGCAGCTTGATACAGGGGGGAGAAAAACTGTTTTTT. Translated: CASSLIQGGEKLFF.

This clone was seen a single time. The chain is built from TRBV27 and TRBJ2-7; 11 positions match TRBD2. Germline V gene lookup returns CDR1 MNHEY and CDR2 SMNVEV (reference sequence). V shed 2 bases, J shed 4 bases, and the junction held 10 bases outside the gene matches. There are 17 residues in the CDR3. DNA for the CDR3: TGTGCCAGCAGTTTAAAACTTGCCGGGACTAGCGGTTACGAGCAGTACTTC. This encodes CASSLKLAGTSGYEQYF.

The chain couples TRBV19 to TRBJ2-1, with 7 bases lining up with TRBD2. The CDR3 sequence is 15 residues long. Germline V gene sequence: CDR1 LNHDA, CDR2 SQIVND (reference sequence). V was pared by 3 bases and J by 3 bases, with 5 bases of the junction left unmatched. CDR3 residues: CASSIGRGNYNEQFF. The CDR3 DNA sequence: TGTGCCAGTAGTATCGGGCGGGGGAACTACAATGAGCAGTTCTTC. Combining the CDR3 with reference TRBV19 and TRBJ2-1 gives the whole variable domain DGGITQSPKYLFRKEGQNVTLSCEQNLNHDAMYWYRQDPGQGLRLIYYSQIVNDFQKGDIAEGYSVSREKKESFPLTVTSAQKNPTAFYLCASSIGRGNYNEQFFGPGTRLTVL.

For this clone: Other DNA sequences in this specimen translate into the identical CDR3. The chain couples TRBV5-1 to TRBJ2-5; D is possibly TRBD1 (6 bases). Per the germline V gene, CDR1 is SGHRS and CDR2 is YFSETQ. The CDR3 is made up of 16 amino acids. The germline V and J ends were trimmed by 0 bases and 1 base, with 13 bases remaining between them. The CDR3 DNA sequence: TGCGCCAGCAGCTTGGGGTCCTCAGGGGTCCAAGAGACCCAGTACTTC. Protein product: CASSLGSSGVQETQYF.

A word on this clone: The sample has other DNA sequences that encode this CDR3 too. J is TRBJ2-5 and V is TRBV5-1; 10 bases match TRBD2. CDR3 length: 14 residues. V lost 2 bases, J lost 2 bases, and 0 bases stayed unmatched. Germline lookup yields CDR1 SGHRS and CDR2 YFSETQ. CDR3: CASSLLAGQETQYF. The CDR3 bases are TGCGCCAGCAGCTTACTAGCGGGACAAGAGACCCAGTACTTC.

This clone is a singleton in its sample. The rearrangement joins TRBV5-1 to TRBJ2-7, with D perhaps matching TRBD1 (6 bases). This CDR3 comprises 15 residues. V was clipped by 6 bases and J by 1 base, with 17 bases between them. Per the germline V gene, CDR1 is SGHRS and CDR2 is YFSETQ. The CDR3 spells CASNREQGSSYEQYF. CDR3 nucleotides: TGCGCCAGCAACAGGGAGCAGGGGTCGTCCTACGAGCAGTACTTC.

CDR3 region: CSVSKTSGSTDTQYF. CDR3 DNA: TGCAGCGTTTCGAAGACTAGCGGGAGCACAGATACGCAGTATTTT. The rearrangement joins TRBV29-1 to TRBJ2-3; 10 bases fit TRBD2. The V segment lost 5 bases and the J segment 0 bases; nucleotides outside the gene matches: 5. CDR1 is SQVTM and CDR2 is ANQGSEA in the germline V gene. This CDR3 is 15 amino acids long.

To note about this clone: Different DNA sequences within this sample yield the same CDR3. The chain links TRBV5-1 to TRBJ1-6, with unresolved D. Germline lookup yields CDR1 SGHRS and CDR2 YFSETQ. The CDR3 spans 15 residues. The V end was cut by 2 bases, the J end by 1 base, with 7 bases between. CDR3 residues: CASSLGGSYNSPLHF. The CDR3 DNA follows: TGCGCCAGCAGCTTAGGAGGGTCCTATAATTCACCCCTCCACTTT.

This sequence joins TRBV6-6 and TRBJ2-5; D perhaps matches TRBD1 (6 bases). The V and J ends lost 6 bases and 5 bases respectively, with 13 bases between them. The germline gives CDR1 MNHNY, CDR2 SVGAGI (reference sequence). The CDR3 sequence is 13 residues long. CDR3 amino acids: CASSYDRSETQYF. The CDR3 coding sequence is TGTGCCAGCAGCTATGACAGGAGTGAGACCCAGTACTTC.

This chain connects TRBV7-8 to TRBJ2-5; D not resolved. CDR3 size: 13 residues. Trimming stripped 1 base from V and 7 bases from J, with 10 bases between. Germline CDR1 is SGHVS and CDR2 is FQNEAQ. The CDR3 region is CASSLDLRRTQYF. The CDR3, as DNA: TGTGCCAGCAGCTTAGATCTGCGTCGGACCCAGTACTTC.

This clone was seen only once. The CDR3, as DNA: TGCGCCAGCAGCCAAGGACAGGGAGAATCCTACGAGCAGTACTTC. Amino acids: CASSQGQGESYEQYF. The J gene is TRBJ2-7, the V gene TRBV5-1; 8 nucleotides align to TRBD1. The CDR3 loop spans 15 amino acids. V dropped 4 bases and J dropped 1; count of bases not matched to a gene: 7. Germline V gene data show CDR1 as SGHRS and CDR2 as YFSETQ.

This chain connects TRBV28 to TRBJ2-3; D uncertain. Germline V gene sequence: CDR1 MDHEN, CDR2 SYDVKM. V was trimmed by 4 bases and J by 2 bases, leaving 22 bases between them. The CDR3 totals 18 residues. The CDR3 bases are TGTGCCAGCAGTTCTGTATATGGGCGGTTTAACGACACAGATACGCAGTATTTT. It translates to CASSSVYGRFNDTDTQYF.

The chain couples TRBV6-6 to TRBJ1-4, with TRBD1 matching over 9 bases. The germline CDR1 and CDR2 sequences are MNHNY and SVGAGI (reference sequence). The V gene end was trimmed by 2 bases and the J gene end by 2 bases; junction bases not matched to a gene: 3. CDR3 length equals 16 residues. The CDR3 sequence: CASSYLTGGTNEKLFF. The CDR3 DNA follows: TGTGCCAGCAGTTACCTTACAGGGGGCACTAATGAAAAACTGTTTTTT.

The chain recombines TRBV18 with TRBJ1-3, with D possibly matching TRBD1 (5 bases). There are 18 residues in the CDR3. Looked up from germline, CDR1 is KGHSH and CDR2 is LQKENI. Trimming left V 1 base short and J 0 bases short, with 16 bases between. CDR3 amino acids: CASSPRTGTTNSGNTIYF. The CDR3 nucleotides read TGTGCCAGCTCACCACGTACGGGGACGACAAACTCTGGAAACACCATATATTTT. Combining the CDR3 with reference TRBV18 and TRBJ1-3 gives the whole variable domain NAGVMQNPRHLVRRRGQEARLRCSPMKGHSHVYWYRQLPEEGLKFMVYLQKENIIDESGMPKERFSAEFPKEGPSILRIQQVVRGDSAAYFCASSPRTGTTNSGNTIYFGEGSWLTVV.

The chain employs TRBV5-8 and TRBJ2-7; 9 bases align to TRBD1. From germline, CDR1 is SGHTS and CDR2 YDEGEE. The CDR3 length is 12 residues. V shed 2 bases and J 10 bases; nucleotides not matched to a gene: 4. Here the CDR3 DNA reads TGTGCCAGCAGCTTACAGGGGGCGTACCAGTACTTC. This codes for CASSLQGAYQYF.

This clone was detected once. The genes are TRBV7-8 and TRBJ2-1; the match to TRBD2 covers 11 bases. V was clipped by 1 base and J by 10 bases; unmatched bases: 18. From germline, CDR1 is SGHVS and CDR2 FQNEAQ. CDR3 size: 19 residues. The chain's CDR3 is CASSLGRIAGGFKGWEQFF. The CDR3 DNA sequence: TGTGCCAGCAGCTTAGGGAGAATAGCGGGGGGGTTTAAGGGTTGGGAGCAGTTCTTC. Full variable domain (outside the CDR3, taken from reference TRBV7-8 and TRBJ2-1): GAGVSQSPRYKVAKRGQDVALRCDPISGHVSLFWYQQALGQGPEFLTYFQNEAQLDKSGLPSDRFFAERPEGSVSTLKIQRTQQEDSAVYLCASSLGRIAGGFKGWEQFFGPGTRLTVL.

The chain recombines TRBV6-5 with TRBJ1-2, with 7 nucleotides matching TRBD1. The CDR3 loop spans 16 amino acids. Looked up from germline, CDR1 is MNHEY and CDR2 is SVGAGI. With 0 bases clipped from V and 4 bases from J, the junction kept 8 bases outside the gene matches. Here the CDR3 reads CASSYSGRGQGYGYTF. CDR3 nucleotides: TGTGCCAGCAGTTACTCCGGGAGGGGGCAAGGCTATGGCTACACCTTC.

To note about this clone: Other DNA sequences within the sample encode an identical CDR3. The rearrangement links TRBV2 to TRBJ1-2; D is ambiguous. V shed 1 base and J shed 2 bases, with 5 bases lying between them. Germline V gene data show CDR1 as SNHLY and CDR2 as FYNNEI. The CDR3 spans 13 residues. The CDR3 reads CASSEDRNYGYTF. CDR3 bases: TGTGCCAGCAGTGAAGACAGAAACTATGGCTACACCTTC.

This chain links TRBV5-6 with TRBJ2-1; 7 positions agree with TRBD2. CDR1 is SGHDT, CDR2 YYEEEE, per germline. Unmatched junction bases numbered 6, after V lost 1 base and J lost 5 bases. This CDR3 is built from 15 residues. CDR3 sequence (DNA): TGTGCCAGCAGCTTGATTGGCGGGGGAGACAATGAGCAGTTCTTC. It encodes CASSLIGGGDNEQFF.

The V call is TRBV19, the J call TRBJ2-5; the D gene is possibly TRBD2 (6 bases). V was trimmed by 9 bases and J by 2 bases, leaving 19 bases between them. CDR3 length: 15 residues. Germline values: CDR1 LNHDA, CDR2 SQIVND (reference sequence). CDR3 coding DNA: TGTGCCAGCCGGAGGGCCGTGAGGCCACAAGAGACCCAGTACTTC. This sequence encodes CASRRAVRPQETQYF.

The chain's CDR3 is CATGERNTDTQYF. Written as DNA, the CDR3 is TGTGCCACAGGGGAGCGAAACACAGATACGCAGTATTTT. The chain links TRBV2 to TRBJ2-3, with D possibly being TRBD1 (6 bases). This CDR3 has 13 residues. Germline-derived CDR1 and CDR2 are SNHLY and FYNNEI. V was cut by 10 bases and J by 2 bases, with 13 bases left in between.